This T cell receptor (delta chain) comes out of a study of γδ T cells in repeated Plasmodium falciparum infection. As for the study in general: Sampling occurred at baseline, pre-infection for selected infections, and 21 days post-infection. Malian samples came from no-transmission periods or across acute febrile malaria episodes. Study-wide points: Many TCRgamma sequences overlapped between individuals in stable Vgamma9/Vdelta2+ repertoires. Vdelta2-negative gammadelta repertoires, largely Vdelta1+, seemingly showed infection-driven waves of new clonal selection.

In germline, CDR1 is GEAIGNYY, CDR2 EKD. There are 15 residues in the CDR3. This clone was counted between two and nine times. What it binds is not known. TCRdb pairs this DNA with a much larger clone's protein that differs at residue 12, likely a read error; the protein shown was translated from the DNA. Gammadelta T cells were flow-sorted from PBMC into Vgamma9/Vdelta2+ and Vdelta2-negative populations for bulk analysis. TCRdb reprocessed the multiplex PCR reads using CATT. The sample shows 93,000 or so delta-chain clones, roughly 0.9% of them seen only once. The sequence came from a pool of human donors (malaria-infected and uninfected, not separated). The material sequenced was gamma-delta T cells from blood. This chain links TRDV2 with TRDJ1, with D perhaps matching TRDD3 (6 bases). TCRdb lists no J gene, so it was determined here by aligning the DNA to germline. CDR3 sequence: CACDTVGGLGDRLIF. DNA for the CDR3: TGTGCCTGTGACACGGTGGGGGGACTCGGCGATAGACTCATCTTT.